The 30 T cell receptor beta chains listed next were all sequenced from one sample in a study of CD8 T cells in Susac syndrome. Random hexamers were used to reverse transcribe an amount of roughly 0.5 to 1 ug RNA. TCRdb ran MiXCR on the immunoSEQ multiplex PCR reads and lists one entry per CDR3 protein. The sample yields about 240,000 distinct CDR3 sequences, 90% to 96% seen once. The sequenced sample consisted of CD4+ T cells from PBMCs. These receptors were collected from a human donor with Susac syndrome.

The chain uses TRBV2 and TRBJ2-2, with D perhaps matching TRBD1 or TRBD2 (5 bases each). The V end lost 9 bases, the J end lost 0 bases, and 11 bases lay between the germline ends. The CDR3 length is 14 residues. From germline, CDR1 is SNHLY and CDR2 FYNNEI. This chain's CDR3 is CASLRGANTGELFF. The CDR3 nucleotides are TGTGCCAGTCTCCGGGGCGCGAACACCGGGGAGCTGTTTTTT.

The rearrangement links TRBV5-1 to TRBJ2-7, with 8 nucleotides matching TRBD1. V shed 3 bases, J shed 5 bases, and the junction held 4 bases outside the gene matches. Germline CDR1 is SGHRS and CDR2 is YFSETQ. This CDR3 is built from 13 residues. CDR3 residues: CASSWGTGNEQYF. The CDR3, as DNA: TGCGCCAGCAGCTGGGGGACAGGTAACGAGCAGTACTTC.

The rearrangement links TRBV12-3 or TRBV12-4 to TRBJ1-1, with TRBD1 as a possible D gene (5 bases). The CDR3 length is 12 residues. The V end lost 5 bases, the J end lost 8 bases, and 12 bases lay between the germline ends. In DNA form, the CDR3 reads TGTGCCAGCAGTACCCGTACAGGAGAAGCTTTCTTT. It is translated as CASSTRTGEAFF.

The chain is built from TRBV7-9 and TRBJ1-2; no definite D call. This CDR3 contains 12 residues. Trimming removed 5 bases from V and 7 bases from J, with 11 bases in between. Germline lookup yields CDR1 SEHNR and CDR2 FQNEAQ (reference sequence). The CDR3 DNA follows: TGTGCCAGCAGCCCTATTGGGTCTGGCTACACCTTC. It codes for CASSPIGSGYTF.

This clonotype appeared once. The chain uses TRBV19 and TRBJ2-2; 7 bases map to TRBD1. With V trimmed by 4 bases and J by 7 bases, 3 bases remained unmatched. This CDR3 is 13 amino acids long. Per the germline V gene, CDR1 is LNHDA and CDR2 is SQIVND (reference sequence). In nucleotides, the CDR3 is TGTGCCAGTAGTACGTCAGGGGGCGGGGAGCTGTTTTTT. This gives the protein CASSTSGGGELFF.

The chain is built from TRBV7-9 and TRBJ1-5; TRBD1 aligns across 9 bases. Germline values: CDR1 SEHNR, CDR2 FQNEAQ (reference sequence). The CDR3 totals 14 residues. Trimming at V came to 8 bases and at J to 4 bases, leaving 6 bases not matched to a gene. The CDR3 region is CASSGTGWNQPQHF. The CDR3 region has the DNA TGTGCCAGCTCCGGGACAGGGTGGAATCAGCCCCAGCATTTT.

J is TRBJ1-1 and V is TRBV12-3 or TRBV12-4; possible D gene TRBD1, 5 bases. The CDR3 consists of 14 residues. Trimming cost V 3 bases and J 1 base, with 9 bases left between them. The CDR3 region is CASSLETENTEAFF. The CDR3 DNA reads as TGTGCCAGCAGTTTGGAGACAGAGAACACTGAAGCTTTCTTT.

The chain uses TRBV29-1 and TRBJ2-3, with D possibly called TRBD1 or TRBD2 (6 bases each). CDR1 and CDR2 (germline): SQVTM, ANQGSEA. V dropped 3 bases and J dropped 2 bases, with 12 bases sitting between them. The CDR3 consists of 14 residues. Written as DNA, the CDR3 is TGCAGCGTTGAGGAGGGGGTCCCCACAGATACGCAGTATTTT. It encodes CSVEEGVPTDTQYF.

V is TRBV27 and J is TRBJ2-1; 11 positions match TRBD2. Germline-derived CDR1 and CDR2 are MNHEY and SMNVEV (reference sequence). After removal of 6 bases from V and 6 bases from J, the junction contained 7 bases not matched to a gene. This CDR3 has 15 residues. The CDR3 here is CASRRLAGSGNEQFF. CDR3 DNA: TGTGCCAGCAGGAGACTAGCGGGATCAGGCAATGAGCAGTTCTTC.

The chain links TRBV7-9 to TRBJ2-7; D remains ambiguous. The germline CDR1 and CDR2 sequences are SEHNR and FQNEAQ (reference sequence). Trimming took 7 bases from V and 3 from J, leaving 4 bases between them. The length of the CDR3 is 10 residues. This CDR3 reads CASNFYEQYF. The CDR3 DNA reads as TGTGCCAGCAACTTCTACGAGCAGTACTTC.

This clonotype has just one count. V and J are TRBV20-1 and TRBJ2-5; D unclear. Germline V gene data show CDR1 as DFQATT and CDR2 as SNEGSKA (reference sequence). The CDR3 runs to 13 residues. Trimming cost V 7 bases and J 3 bases, with 15 bases left between them. DNA of the CDR3: TGCAGTGTCCAAGTCCCTTGGGAAGAGACCCAGTACTTC. Translating gives CSVQVPWEETQYF.

The J gene is TRBJ2-7, the V gene TRBV14, with D uncertain. CDR1 SGHDN and CDR2 FVKESK come from the germline V gene. The CDR3 is 16 amino acids. The V end lost 4 bases, the J end lost 1 base, and 17 bases lay between the germline ends. CDR3 coding DNA: TGTGCCAGCAGCCTCTCGGTTGGCTTAAGGTCCTACGAGCAGTACTTC. This codes for CASSLSVGLRSYEQYF.

The rearrangement joins TRBV29-1 to TRBJ2-5, with D unresolved. The V end was cut by 0 bases, the J end by 1 base, with 9 bases between. The CDR3 covers 14 residues. Germline V CDR1 and CDR2: SQVTM, ANQGSEA. The CDR3 nucleotides are TGCAGCGTTGAAGATCTTCCTAGCCAAGAGACCCAGTACTTC. Translation: CSVEDLPSQETQYF.

The chain uses TRBV25-1 and TRBJ2-7; D is undetermined. Germline values: CDR1 MGHDK, CDR2 SYGVNS. CDR3 length equals 14 residues. Between the trimmed V and J ends, which lost 6 bases and 3 bases, there was a span of 15 bases. CDR3 sequence reads: CASSDSTKHYEQYF. The CDR3 nucleotides are TGTGCCAGCAGCGACTCCACCAAACACTACGAGCAGTACTTC.

The CDR3, as DNA: TGTGCCAGCAGCCGGAACAGGGGGGAAGGCTACACCTTC. This codes for CASSRNRGEGYTF. The chain joins TRBV14 to TRBJ1-2; 8 bases align to TRBD1. This CDR3 spans 13 amino acids. Trimming at V came to 4 bases and at J to 8 bases, leaving 6 bases not matched to a gene. Germline values: CDR1 SGHDN, CDR2 FVKESK.

The V call is TRBV6-5, the J call TRBJ2-5; TRBD2 agrees at 10 bases. The CDR3 covers 18 residues. V shed 0 bases, J shed 5 bases, and the junction held 12 bases outside the gene matches. Germline CDR1 reads MNHEY; CDR2 reads SVGAGI. DNA for the CDR3: TGTGCCAGCAGTTACTCGATAAGGGCTAGCGGGAGTTATGAGACCCAGTACTTC. Translation gives CASSYSIRASGSYETQYF.

This chain uses TRBV3-1 with TRBJ2-5; 8 bases agree with TRBD2. V was clipped by 1 base and J by 4 bases; unmatched bases: 8. The CDR3 extends over 16 amino acids. The germline V gene encodes CDR1 LGHDT and CDR2 YNNKEL (reference sequence). CDR3 protein: CASSQVTGGQGETQYF. In DNA, the CDR3 is TGTGCCAGCAGCCAAGTAACGGGAGGGCAGGGAGAGACCCAGTACTTC.

CDR3 sequence: CASQGLAGAYEQYF. The CDR3 region has the DNA TGTGCCAGCCAGGGACTAGCGGGAGCCTACGAGCAGTACTTC. The V call is TRBV6-1, the J call TRBJ2-7, with 14 nucleotides matching TRBD2. J gave up 2 bases and V 8 bases, and 2 bases lay outside the gene matches. This CDR3 contains 14 residues. Germline V gene lookup returns CDR1 MNHNS and CDR2 SASEGT.

This chain joins TRBV30 and TRBJ2-1, with D unclear. Trimming pared 2 bases from V and 4 bases from J, leaving 15 bases between. The CDR3 runs 15 residues. CDR1 and CDR2 from the germline V gene are GTSNPN and SVGIG (reference sequence). The CDR3 sequence is CAWSRTRALYNEQFF. DNA of the CDR3: TGTGCCTGGAGTCGGACCCGGGCCCTGTACAATGAGCAGTTCTTC.

The chain uses TRBV9 and TRBJ1-1, with 7 bases fitting TRBD1. V lost 4 bases to trimming and J lost 1 base; unmatched junction nucleotides: 4. The CDR3 loop spans 14 amino acids. Germline CDR1 SGDLS, CDR2 YYNGEE. The CDR3 is CASSSGQENTEAFF. The CDR3 nucleotides are TGTGCCAGCAGCTCTGGACAGGAGAACACTGAAGCTTTCTTT.

The genes are TRBV21-1 and TRBJ2-5. TRBV21-1 is designated a pseudogene. The CDR3 length is 14 residues. CDR3 bases: TGTGCCAGCAGCAAAGCGGCTAACCAAGAGACCCAGTACTTC. Protein product: CASSKAANQETQYF.

The chain couples TRBV29-1 to TRBJ1-1; D is uncertain. CDR3 length: 18 residues. CDR1 and CDR2 from the germline V gene are SQVTM and ANQGSEA. V was clipped by 4 bases and J by 1 base, with 25 bases between them. In DNA form, the CDR3 reads TGCAGCGTTGTTGGCCACCTGGATCAGAGGGTTTCGAACACTGAAGCTTTCTTT. Translating gives CSVVGHLDQRVSNTEAFF.

The genes are TRBV5-1 and TRBJ2-7; D is perhaps TRBD2 (5 bases). The germline CDR1 and CDR2 sequences are SGHRS and YFSETQ. The CDR3 runs to 15 residues. V lost 4 bases and J 2 bases, leaving 16 bases between the germline ends. CDR3 nucleotides: TGCGCCAGCAGCGTCGGAGGAGGAACAACCTACGAGCAGTACTTC. Protein product: CASSVGGGTTYEQYF.

The V gene is TRBV12-3 or TRBV12-4, the J gene TRBJ2-1; no reliable D call. Trimming took 4 bases from V and 6 from J, leaving 16 bases between them. This CDR3 is 15 amino acids long. The CDR3 here is CASSWLVGEVNEQFF. The CDR3 DNA reads as TGTGCCAGCAGTTGGCTAGTTGGAGAGGTCAATGAGCAGTTCTTC.

The chain uses TRBV29-1 and TRBJ2-7, with 7 positions matching TRBD1. After removal of 6 bases from V and 3 bases from J, the junction contained 8 bases not matched to a gene. Germline CDR1 is SQVTM and CDR2 is ANQGSEA. This CDR3 comprises 13 residues. The CDR3 DNA reads as TGCAGCGTGGGTGATGGGACAGACTACGAGCAGTACTTC. The encoded protein is CSVGDGTDYEQYF.

The genes are TRBV5-1 and TRBJ2-1; TRBD1 might be the D (5 bases). CDR1 is SGHRS, CDR2 YFSETQ, per germline. The CDR3 has 16 amino acids. The V end was cut by 4 bases, the J end by 9 bases, with 23 bases between. In DNA, the CDR3 is TGCGCCAGCAGCGAAAGGGCGACAGTAACGGTTAGTGAGCAGTTCTTC. Protein sequence: CASSERATVTVSEQFF. The full variable domain, its missing parts supplied by reference TRBV5-1 and TRBJ2-1, is KAGVTQTPRYLIKTRGQQVTLSCSPISGHRSVSWYQQTPGQGLQFLFEYFSETQRNKGNFPGRFSGRQFSNSRSEMNVSTLELGDSALYLCASSERATVTVSEQFFGPGTRLTVL.

The V gene is TRBV7-8, the J gene TRBJ2-1, with D perhaps matching TRBD1 (5 bases). Germline CDR1 reads SGHVS; CDR2 reads FQNEAQ. The CDR3 covers 14 residues. V gave up 8 bases and J gave up 4 bases, with 15 bases separating them. In DNA form, the CDR3 reads TGTGCCAGCCGCCCCGGAACAGGTTACAATGAGCAGTTCTTC. Translating it yields CASRPGTGYNEQFF.

The CDR3 loop is CASSGGGNGYTF. The DNA for the CDR3 is TGCGCCAGCAGCGGCGGGGGGAACGGCTACACCTTC. This chain connects TRBV5-1 to TRBJ1-2; a weak D match, TRBD1 (5 bases). This CDR3 region has 12 residues. In germline, CDR1 is SGHRS, CDR2 YFSETQ. Trimming removed 4 bases from V and 8 bases from J, with 12 bases in between.

The rearrangement links TRBV20-1 to TRBJ1-5; 9 bases are a match to TRBD1. The CDR3 is 13 amino acids. After removal of 6 bases from V and 5 bases from J, the junction contained 5 bases not matched to a gene. Germline V lookup: CDR1 DFQATT, CDR2 SNEGSKA (reference sequence). The CDR3 DNA reads as TGCAGTGCGGCCCGGGACAGGGATCAGCCCCAGCATTTT. Its translation is CSAARDRDQPQHF.

The V gene is TRBV12-3 or TRBV12-4, the J gene TRBJ1-1; D may be TRBD1 (5 bases). This CDR3 has 12 amino acids. Trimming stripped 6 bases from V and 10 bases from J, with 15 bases between. In DNA form, the CDR3 reads TGTGCCAGCAGCCCTGACAGTAGGCGAGCTTTCTTT. As protein: CASSPDSRRAFF.